This T cell receptor (beta chain) was documented in a study of B cell selection in AIRE deficiency. Findings and limits, study-wide: Healthy donors alone shared approximately 30% of approximately 3,500 Treg sequences; patients alone approximately 9.3%. Shorter CDR3s marked shared Treg sequences, biased toward few non-templated insertions.

About this clone: Its specificity is unknown.

Sequencing was performed with immunoSEQ multiplex PCR; in TCRdb, only in-frame clones are kept and a portion is missing. This table holds tens of thousands of clones, approximately 97% found once. The sorted conventional CD4 T cells were gated as CD4+CD127+. Germline CDR1 is MDHEN and CDR2 is SYDVKM. CDR3 size: 15 residues. V lost 2 bases, J lost 6 bases, and 15 bases lay in between. The genes are TRBV28 and TRBJ2-3, with D maybe TRBD1 (6 bases). Sequencing was done on a sample of conventional CD4+ T cells sorted from PBMCs. This receptor was obtained from a human donor with AIRE deficiency. CDR3 DNA: TGTGCCAGCAGTTTAGGTCTACAGGGCATGGATACGCAGTATTTT. It codes for CASSLGLQGMDTQYF.